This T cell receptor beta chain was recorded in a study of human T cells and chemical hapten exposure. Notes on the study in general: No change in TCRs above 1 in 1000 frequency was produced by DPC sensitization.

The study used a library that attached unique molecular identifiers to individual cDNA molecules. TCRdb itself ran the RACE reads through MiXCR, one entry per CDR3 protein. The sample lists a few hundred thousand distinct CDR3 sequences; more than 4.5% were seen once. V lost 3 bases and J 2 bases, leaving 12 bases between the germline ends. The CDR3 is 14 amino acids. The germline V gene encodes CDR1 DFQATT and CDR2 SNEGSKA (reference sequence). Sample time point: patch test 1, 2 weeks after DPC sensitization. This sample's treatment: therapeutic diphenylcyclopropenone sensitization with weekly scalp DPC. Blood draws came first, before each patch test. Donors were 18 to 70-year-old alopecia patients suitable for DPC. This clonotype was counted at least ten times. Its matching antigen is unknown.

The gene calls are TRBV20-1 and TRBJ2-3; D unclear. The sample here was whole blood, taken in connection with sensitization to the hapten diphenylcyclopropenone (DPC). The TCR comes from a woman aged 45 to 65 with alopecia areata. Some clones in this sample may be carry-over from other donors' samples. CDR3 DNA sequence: TGCAGTGCTAGCAGGTCTAGGGACACAGATACGCAGTATTTT. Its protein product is CSASRSRDTDTQYF.